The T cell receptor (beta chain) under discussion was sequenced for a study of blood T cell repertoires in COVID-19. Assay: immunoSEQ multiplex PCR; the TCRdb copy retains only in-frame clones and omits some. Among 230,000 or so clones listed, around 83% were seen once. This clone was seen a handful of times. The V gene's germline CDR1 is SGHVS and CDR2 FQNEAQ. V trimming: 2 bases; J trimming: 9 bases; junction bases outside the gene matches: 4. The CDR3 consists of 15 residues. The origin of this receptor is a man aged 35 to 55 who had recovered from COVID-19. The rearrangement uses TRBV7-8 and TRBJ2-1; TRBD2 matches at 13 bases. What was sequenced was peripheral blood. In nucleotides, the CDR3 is TGTGCCAGCAGCTTACAGGGACTAGCGGGGCGTGAGCAGTTCTTC. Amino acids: CASSLQGLAGREQFF.